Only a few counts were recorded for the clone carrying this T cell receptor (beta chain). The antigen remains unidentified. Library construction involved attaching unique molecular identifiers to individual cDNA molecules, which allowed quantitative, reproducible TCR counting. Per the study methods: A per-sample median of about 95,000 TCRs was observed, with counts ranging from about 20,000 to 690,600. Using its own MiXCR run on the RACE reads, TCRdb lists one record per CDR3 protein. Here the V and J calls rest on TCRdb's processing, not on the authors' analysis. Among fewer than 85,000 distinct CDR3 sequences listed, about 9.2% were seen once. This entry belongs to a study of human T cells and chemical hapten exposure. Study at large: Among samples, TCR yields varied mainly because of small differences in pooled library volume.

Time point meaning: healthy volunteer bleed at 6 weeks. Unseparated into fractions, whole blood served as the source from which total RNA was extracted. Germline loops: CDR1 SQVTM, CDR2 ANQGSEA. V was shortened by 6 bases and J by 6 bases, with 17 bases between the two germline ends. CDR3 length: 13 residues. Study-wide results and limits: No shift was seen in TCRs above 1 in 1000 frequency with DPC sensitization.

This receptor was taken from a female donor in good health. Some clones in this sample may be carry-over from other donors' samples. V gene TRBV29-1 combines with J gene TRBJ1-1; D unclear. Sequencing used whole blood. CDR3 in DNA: TGCAGCGTCCACGTGGCGGGATGGCCTGAAGCTTTCTTT. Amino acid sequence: CSVHVAGWPEAFF.